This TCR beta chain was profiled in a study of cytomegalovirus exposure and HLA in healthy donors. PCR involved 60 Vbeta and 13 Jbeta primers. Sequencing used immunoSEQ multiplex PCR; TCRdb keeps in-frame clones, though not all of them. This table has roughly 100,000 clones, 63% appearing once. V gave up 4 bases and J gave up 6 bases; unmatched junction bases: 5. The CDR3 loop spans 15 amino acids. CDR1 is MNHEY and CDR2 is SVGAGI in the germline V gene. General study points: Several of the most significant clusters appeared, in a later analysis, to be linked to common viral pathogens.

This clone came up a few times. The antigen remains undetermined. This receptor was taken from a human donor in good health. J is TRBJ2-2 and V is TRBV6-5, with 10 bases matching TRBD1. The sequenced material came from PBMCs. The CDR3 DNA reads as TGTGCCAGCAGTTCGGGGACAGGGGTTGCCGGGGAGCTGTTTTTT. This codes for CASSSGTGVAGELFF.